This T cell receptor (beta chain) was documented in a study of cytomegalovirus exposure and HLA in healthy donors. Overall study: Clustering assigned approximately 79% of the roughly 420 genotyped donors to the Caucasian-associated ancestry cluster. General observations from the study: CMV antigen specificity was confirmed in vitro for a few CMV-associated chains. An analysis done earlier found most TCR beta V segments productive about 90% or about 30% of the time. There were fewer than 200 TCR beta chains listed as cytomegalovirus-associated.

V lost 6 bases, J lost 6 bases, and 5 bases stayed unmatched. Germline V gives CDR1 LNHDA, CDR2 SQIVND (reference sequence). The CDR3 contains 13 residues. Note on this clone: Its antigen is not identified.

The PCR was carried out with 60 Vbeta primers and 13 Jbeta primers. Clones were sequenced by immunoSEQ multiplex PCR, and TCRdb holds only the in-frame ones, with some missing. The sample holds approximately 100,000 clones; approximately 79% are singletons and the top ten take about 3.6%. The chain is built from TRBV19 and TRBJ1-5; TRBD1 matches 7 bases. This TCR was sampled from a man aged 55 to 70 in good health and CMV-seronegative. The sample taken for sequencing was PBMCs. Here the CDR3 reads CASSSTGSQPQHF. CDR3 bases: TGTGCCAGTAGCTCGACAGGGAGTCAGCCCCAGCATTTT.